This TCR beta chain was captured in a study of cytomegalovirus exposure and HLA in healthy donors. CDR3 length: 15 amino acids. V was shortened by 0 bases and J by 7 bases, with 13 bases between the two germline ends. Germline V gene data show CDR1 as SGHDN and CDR2 as FVKESK. PCR employed 60 Vbeta and 13 Jbeta primers. The protocol was immunoSEQ multiplex PCR, while the TCRdb copy is restricted to in-frame clones and leaves out a portion. The sample lists 100,000 to 120,000 clones, over 65% occurring once. What was sequenced was PBMCs. This TCR derives from a middle-aged woman in good health and CMV-seropositive. The V and J genes are TRBV14 and TRBJ2-1, with a tentative D call TRBD1 (8 bases). The CDR3 loop reads CASSQEQGGGNEQFF. CDR3 nucleotide sequence: TGTGCCAGCAGCCAAGAACAGGGGGGGGGAAATGAGCAGTTCTTC.